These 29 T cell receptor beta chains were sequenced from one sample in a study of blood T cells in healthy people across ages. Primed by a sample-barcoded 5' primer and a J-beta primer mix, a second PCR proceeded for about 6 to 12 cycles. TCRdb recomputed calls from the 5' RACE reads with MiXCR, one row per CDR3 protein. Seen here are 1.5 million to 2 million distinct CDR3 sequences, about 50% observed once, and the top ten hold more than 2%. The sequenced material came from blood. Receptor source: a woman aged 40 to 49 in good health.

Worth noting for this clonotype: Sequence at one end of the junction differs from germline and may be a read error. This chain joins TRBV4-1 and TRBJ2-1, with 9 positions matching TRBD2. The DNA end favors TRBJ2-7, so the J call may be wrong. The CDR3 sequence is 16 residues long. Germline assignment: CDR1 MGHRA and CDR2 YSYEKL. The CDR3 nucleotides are TGCGCCGGCAGCCACCCCGGGGGGACTAGCAACAATGAGCAGTACTTC. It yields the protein CAGSHPGGTSNNEQYF.

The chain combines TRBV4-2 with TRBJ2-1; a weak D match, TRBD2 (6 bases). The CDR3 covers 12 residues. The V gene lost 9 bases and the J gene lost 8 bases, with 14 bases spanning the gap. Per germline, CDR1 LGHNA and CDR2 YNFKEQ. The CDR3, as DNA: TGTGCCAGTAAGGCTAGCGAGGATGAGCAGTTCTTC. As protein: CASKASEDEQFF.

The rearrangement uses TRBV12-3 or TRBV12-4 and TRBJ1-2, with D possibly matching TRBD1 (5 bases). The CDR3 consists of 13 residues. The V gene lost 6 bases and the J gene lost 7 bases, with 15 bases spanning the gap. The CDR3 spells CASRGGGALGYTF. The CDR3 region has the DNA TGTGCCAGCAGAGGTGGGGGAGCCCTTGGCTACACCTTC.

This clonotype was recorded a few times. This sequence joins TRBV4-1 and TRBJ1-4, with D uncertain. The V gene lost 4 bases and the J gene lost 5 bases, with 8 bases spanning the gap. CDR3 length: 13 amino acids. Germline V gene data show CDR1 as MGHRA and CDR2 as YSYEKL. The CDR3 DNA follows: TGCGCCAGCAGCCTCTTCCAGAATGAAAAACTGTTTTTT. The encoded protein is CASSLFQNEKLFF.

CDR3 amino acids: CASSYRGASYNEQFF. In DNA, the CDR3 is TGTGCCAGCAGCTATAGGGGGGCCTCCTACAATGAGCAGTTCTTC. The chain recombines TRBV11-1 with TRBJ2-1; D possibly uses TRBD1 or TRBD2 (6 bases each). With 4 bases removed from V and 0 bases from J, the gap between germline ends came to 10 bases. The germline CDR1 and CDR2 sequences are SGHAT and FQDESV (reference sequence). This CDR3 spans 15 amino acids.

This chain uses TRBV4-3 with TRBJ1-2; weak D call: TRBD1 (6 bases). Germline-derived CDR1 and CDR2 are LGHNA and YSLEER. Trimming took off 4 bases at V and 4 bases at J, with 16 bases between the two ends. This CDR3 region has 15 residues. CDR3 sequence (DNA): TGCGCCAGCAGCCCAGGACGGGGGGCGGGCTATGGCTACACCTTC. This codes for CASSPGRGAGYGYTF.

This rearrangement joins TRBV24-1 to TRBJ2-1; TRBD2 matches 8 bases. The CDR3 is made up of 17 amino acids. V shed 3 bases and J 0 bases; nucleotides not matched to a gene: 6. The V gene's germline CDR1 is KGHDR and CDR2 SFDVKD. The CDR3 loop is CATSDRTSGSSYNEQFF. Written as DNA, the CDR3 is TGTGCCACCAGTGATCGAACTAGCGGAAGCTCCTACAATGAGCAGTTCTTC.

CDR3 protein: CASSQVGRSSYEQYF. For the CDR3, the DNA is TGTGCCAGCAGCCAAGTAGGCAGGAGCTCCTACGAGCAGTACTTC. The chain employs TRBV14 and TRBJ2-7; D not certain. Per germline, CDR1 SGHDN and CDR2 FVKESK. Trimming pared 1 base from V and 0 bases from J, leaving 10 bases between. This CDR3 has 15 residues.

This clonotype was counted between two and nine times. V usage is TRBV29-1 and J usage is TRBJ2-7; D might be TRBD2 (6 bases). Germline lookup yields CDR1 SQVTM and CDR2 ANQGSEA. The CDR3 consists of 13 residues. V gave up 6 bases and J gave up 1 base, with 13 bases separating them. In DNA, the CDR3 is TGCAGCGTCGGAGGGCAGCCTTCCTACGAGCAGTACTTC. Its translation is CSVGGQPSYEQYF.

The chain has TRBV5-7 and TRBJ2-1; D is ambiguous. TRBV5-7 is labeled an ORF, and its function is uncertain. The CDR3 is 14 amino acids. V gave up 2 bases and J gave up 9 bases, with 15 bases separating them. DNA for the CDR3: TGTGCCAGCAGCTTTCTCTCCACTCGGGTTGAGCAGTTCTTC. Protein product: CASSFLSTRVEQFF.

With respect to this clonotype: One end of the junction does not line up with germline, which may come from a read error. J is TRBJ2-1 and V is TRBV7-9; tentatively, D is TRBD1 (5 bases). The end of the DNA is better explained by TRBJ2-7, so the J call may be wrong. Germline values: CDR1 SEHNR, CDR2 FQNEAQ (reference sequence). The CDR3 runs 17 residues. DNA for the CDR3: TGTGCCTGCAGCTTAGGGGATGCCCCCGCATCCTACAATGAGCAGTACTTC. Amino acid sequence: CACSLGDAPASYNEQYF.

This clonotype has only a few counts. CDR3 nucleotides: TGTGCCAGCAGCTTAGCGATAGGGGGCCTGGAGACCCAGTACTTC. Translation: CASSLAIGGLETQYF. The V and J genes are TRBV7-2 and TRBJ2-5; 7 bases agree with TRBD1. Germline V gives CDR1 SGHTA, CDR2 FQGNSA. The CDR3 sequence is 15 residues long. V shed 0 bases and J 5 bases; nucleotides not matched to a gene: 6.

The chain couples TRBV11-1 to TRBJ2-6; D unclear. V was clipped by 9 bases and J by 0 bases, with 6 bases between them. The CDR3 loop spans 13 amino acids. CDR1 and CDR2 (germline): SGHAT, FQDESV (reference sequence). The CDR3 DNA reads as TGTGCCAGTCAGACCTCTGGGGCCAACGTCCTGACTTTC. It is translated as CASQTSGANVLTF.

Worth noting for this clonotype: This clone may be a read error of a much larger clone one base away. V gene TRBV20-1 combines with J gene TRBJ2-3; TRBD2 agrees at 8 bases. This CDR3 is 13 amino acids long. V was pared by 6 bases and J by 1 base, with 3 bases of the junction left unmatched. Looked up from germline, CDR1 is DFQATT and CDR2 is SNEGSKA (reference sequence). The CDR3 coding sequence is TGCAGTGCGCAGACTAGCGGCACAGATACGCAGTATTTT. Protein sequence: CSAQTSGTDTQYF.

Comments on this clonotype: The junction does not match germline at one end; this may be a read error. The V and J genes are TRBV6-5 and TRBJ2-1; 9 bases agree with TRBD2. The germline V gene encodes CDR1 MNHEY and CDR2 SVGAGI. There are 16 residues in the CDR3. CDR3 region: CVSSYSSGGPYNEQFF. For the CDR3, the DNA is TGTGTCAGCAGTTACTCGAGCGGGGGGCCTTACAATGAGCAGTTCTTC.

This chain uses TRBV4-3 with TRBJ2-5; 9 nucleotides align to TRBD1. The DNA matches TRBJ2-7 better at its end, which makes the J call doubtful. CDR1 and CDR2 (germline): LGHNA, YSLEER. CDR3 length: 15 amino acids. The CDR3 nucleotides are TGCGCCAGCAGCCAAGATAGGGGACAGGGTAGCGAGCAGTACTTC. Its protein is CASSQDRGQGSEQYF.

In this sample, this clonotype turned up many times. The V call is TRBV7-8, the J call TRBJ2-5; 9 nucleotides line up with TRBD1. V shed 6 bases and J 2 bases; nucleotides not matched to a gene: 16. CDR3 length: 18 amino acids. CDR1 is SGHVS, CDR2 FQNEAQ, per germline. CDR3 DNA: TGTGCCAGCAGGGGTAATCCCGGACAGGGGAGAAGTCAAGAGACCCAGTACTTC. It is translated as CASRGNPGQGRSQETQYF.

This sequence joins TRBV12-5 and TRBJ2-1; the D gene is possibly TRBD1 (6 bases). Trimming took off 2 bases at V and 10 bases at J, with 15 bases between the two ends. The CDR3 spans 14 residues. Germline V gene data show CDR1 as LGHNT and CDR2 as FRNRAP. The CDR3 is CASGLTGTGTEQFF. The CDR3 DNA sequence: TGTGCTAGTGGTTTGACGGGGACCGGGACAGAGCAGTTCTTC.

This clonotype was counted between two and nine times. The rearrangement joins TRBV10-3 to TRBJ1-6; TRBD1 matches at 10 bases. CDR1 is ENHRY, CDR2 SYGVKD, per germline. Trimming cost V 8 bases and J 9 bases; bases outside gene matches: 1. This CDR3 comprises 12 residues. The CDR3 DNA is TGTGCCATCGGACAGGGGGGTTCACCCCTCCACTTT. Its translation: CAIGQGGSPLHF.

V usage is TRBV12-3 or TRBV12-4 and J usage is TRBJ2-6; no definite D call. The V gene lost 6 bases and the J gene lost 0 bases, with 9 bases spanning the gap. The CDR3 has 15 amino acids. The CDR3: CASRKLNSGANVLTF. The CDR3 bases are TGTGCCAGCAGGAAGTTAAACTCTGGGGCCAACGTCCTGACTTTC.

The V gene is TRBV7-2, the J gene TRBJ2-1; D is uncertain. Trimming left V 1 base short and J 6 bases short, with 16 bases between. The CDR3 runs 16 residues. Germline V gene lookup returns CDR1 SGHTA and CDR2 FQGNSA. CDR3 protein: CASSLDSLWAANEQFF. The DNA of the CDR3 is TGTGCCAGCAGCTTAGACTCTCTGTGGGCAGCCAATGAGCAGTTCTTC.

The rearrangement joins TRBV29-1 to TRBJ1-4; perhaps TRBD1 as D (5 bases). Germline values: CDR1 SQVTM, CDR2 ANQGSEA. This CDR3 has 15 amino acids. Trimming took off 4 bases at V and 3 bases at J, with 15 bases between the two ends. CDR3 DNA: TGCAGCGTTGGGGCAGGGAGGAACTCTAATGAAAAACTGTTTTTT. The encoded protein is CSVGAGRNSNEKLFF.

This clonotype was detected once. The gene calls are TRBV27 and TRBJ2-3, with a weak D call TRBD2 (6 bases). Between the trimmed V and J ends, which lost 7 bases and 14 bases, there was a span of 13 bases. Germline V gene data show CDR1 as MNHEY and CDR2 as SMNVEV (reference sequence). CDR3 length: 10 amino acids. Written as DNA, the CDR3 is TGTGCCAGCAAACGGGGGAGGCTGTATTTT. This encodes CASKRGRLYF.

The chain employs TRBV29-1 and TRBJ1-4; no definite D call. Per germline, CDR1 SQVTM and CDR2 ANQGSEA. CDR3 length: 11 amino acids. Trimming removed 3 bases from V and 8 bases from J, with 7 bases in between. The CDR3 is CSVDFSEKLFF. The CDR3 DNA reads TGCAGCGTTGACTTCAGCGAAAAACTGTTTTTT.

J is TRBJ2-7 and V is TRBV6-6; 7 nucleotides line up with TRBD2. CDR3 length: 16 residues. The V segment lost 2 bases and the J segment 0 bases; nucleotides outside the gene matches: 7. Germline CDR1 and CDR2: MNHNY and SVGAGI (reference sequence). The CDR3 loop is CASSYGREVISYEQYF. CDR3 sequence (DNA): TGTGCCAGCAGTTACGGGAGGGAGGTTATCTCCTACGAGCAGTACTTC.

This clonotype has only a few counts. The CDR3 sequence is CASSVENGNGGETQYF. CDR3 sequence (DNA): TGTGCCAGCAGCGTAGAGAACGGGAATGGAGGAGAGACCCAGTACTTC. This chain uses TRBV9 with TRBJ2-5; maybe TRBD2 (5 bases). Trimming took off 0 bases at V and 4 bases at J, with 16 bases between the two ends. The germline V gene has CDR1 SGDLS and CDR2 YYNGEE. There are 16 residues in the CDR3.

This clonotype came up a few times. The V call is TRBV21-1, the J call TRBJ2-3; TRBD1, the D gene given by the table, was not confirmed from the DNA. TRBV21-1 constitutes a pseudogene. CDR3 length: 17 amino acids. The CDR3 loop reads CASSKGREPPEADTQYF. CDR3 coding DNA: TGTGCCAGCAGCAAGGGAAGGGAGCCCCCGGAAGCGGATACGCAGTATTTT.

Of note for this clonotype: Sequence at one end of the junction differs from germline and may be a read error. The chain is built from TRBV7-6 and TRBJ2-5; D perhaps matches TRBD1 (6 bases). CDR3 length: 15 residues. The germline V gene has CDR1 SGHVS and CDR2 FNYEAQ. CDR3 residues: CASSFSRGGQGTQYF. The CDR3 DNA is TGTGCCAGCAGCTTCTCCAGGGGCGGCCAAGGGACCCAGTACTTC.

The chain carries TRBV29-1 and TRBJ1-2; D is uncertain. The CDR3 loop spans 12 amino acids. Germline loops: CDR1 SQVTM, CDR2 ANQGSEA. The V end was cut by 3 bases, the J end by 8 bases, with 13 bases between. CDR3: CSVEGPRVGYTF. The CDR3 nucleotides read TGCAGCGTTGAGGGCCCTAGGGTAGGCTACACCTTC.